This TCR beta chain is from a study of cytomegalovirus exposure and HLA in healthy donors. Donors consisted of healthy bone marrow donors. PCR was performed using 60 Vbeta and 13 Jbeta primers. Sequenced by immunoSEQ multiplex PCR; TCRdb stores in-frame clones only, minus some. Here the sample spans 70,000 to 100,000 clones, around two thirds being singletons. On this clone: Its antigen is still unknown.

V trimming: 4 bases; J trimming: 5 bases; junction bases outside the gene matches: 7. CDR3 length: 15 amino acids. Germline CDR1 is SGHRS and CDR2 is YFSETQ. Overall study results and limits: Later on, analysis showed that most CMV-associated TCR beta chains appeared to be HLA-restricted. Later work showed greater clonal expansion in HLA-associated TCR beta chains than in equally common others.

The material sequenced was PBMCs. V and J are TRBV5-1 and TRBJ2-2; TRBD1 matches 8 bases. The receptor's source is a woman in her forties or fifties in good health and CMV-seropositive. The CDR3 nucleotides are TGCGCCAGCAGCCCGATCAGGGGGCAGACCGGGGAGCTGTTTTTT. Its translation is CASSPIRGQTGELFF.